Shown below are 11 T cell receptor beta chains from a single sample sequenced in a study of multiple sclerosis patients with progressive multifocal leukoencephalopathy. Measured with immunoSEQ multiplex PCR; TCRdb has only the in-frame clones, and not every one. The table has 20,000 to 25,000 clones, 75% to 95% seen once. As to time point: approximately 11 months of natalizumab therapy. The sample was PBMCs, taken from a patient treated with natalizumab. The source of these receptors is a man aged 30 to 45 with multiple sclerosis.

This clone came up once. This chain links TRBV5-6 with TRBJ2-7; 7 bases match TRBD1. Germline V gene lookup returns CDR1 SGHDT and CDR2 YYEEEE. This CDR3 is built from 14 residues. Germline trimming cut 4 bases from V and 5 bases from J; bases unmatched to any gene: 9. CDR3 region: CASSPSGQWDEQYV. The CDR3 DNA reads TGTGCCAGCAGCCCATCGGGACAGTGGGACGAGCAGTACGTC.

The chain uses TRBV5-1 and TRBJ1-1; D gene unclear. Germline V gene lookup returns CDR1 SGHRS and CDR2 YFSETQ. This CDR3 is 14 amino acids long. V lost 1 base and J 1 base, leaving 8 bases between the germline ends. The CDR3 reads CASSLTTWNTEAFF. The CDR3 DNA reads TGCGCCAGCAGCTTGACGACCTGGAACACTGAAGCTTTCTTT.

The DNA for the CDR3 is TGTGCCAGTAGACAGATCCCCACAGATACGCAGTATTTT. Its translation: CASRQIPTDTQYF. The rearrangement joins TRBV19 to TRBJ2-3; no firm D call. Trimming stripped 6 bases from V and 2 bases from J, with 9 bases between. The CDR3 has 13 residues. Looked up from germline, CDR1 is LNHDA and CDR2 is SQIVND (reference sequence).

This clone showed up just once. The CDR3 loop is CASSQGNGNTIYF. Here the CDR3 DNA reads TGTGCCTCCTCACAGGGGAATGGAAACACCATATATTTT. This chain joins TRBV6-5 and TRBJ1-3, with 7 nucleotides matching TRBD1. The CDR3 covers 13 residues. V shed 11 bases, J shed 3 bases, and the junction held 7 bases outside the gene matches. The germline CDR1 and CDR2 sequences are MNHEY and SVGAGI.

The chain couples TRBV7-2 to TRBJ2-7; the D gene is possibly TRBD1 (5 bases). CDR3 length: 13 residues. CDR1 and CDR2 (germline): SGHTA, FQGNSA. Deletions cut 6 bases from V and 2 bases from J, with 11 bases between. The CDR3 is CASSTKTAYEQYF. CDR3 coding DNA: TGTGCCAGCAGTACAAAGACAGCCTACGAGCAGTACTTC.

This clone was seen only once. The chain combines TRBV10-2 with TRBJ2-2; 11 positions agree with TRBD2. V lost 2 bases, J lost 7 bases, and 6 bases stayed unmatched. This CDR3 has 16 residues. CDR1 is WSHSY and CDR2 is SAAADI in the germline V gene. CDR3 sequence: CASSELAGGLGGELFF. The CDR3 region has the DNA TGCGCCAGCAGTGAGCTAGCGGGAGGACTGGGCGGGGAGCTGTTTTTT.

This chain links TRBV9 with TRBJ2-1; tentatively, D is TRBD2 (6 bases). Trimming took 3 bases from V and 4 from J, leaving 11 bases between them. Germline assignment: CDR1 SGDLS and CDR2 YYNGEE. The CDR3 extends over 14 amino acids. The CDR3 sequence: CASSAGVGYNEQFF. The DNA for the CDR3 is TGTGCCAGCAGCGCGGGAGTAGGATACAATGAGCAGTTCTTC.

This chain joins TRBV6-6 and TRBJ1-5; D unclear. Germline-derived CDR1 and CDR2 are MNHNY and SVGAGI (reference sequence). V was pared by 2 bases and J by 3 bases, with 5 bases between. This CDR3 contains 13 residues. In DNA, the CDR3 is TGTGCCAGCAGTTACAGCTTCAATCAGCCCCAGCATTTT. It specifies CASSYSFNQPQHF.

This clone was detected only once. The CDR3 DNA is TGTGCCAGCAGCTTAGCGGGGCAGGGGGATAGGTACGAGCAGTACTTC. This encodes CASSLAGQGDRYEQYF. This sequence joins TRBV7-8 and TRBJ2-7; TRBD1 agrees at 7 bases. This CDR3 has 16 residues. Germline assignment: CDR1 SGHVS and CDR2 FQNEAQ. Unmatched junction bases numbered 9, after V lost 0 bases and J lost 4 bases.

This sequence joins TRBV4-3 and TRBJ2-5; TRBD2 aligns across 11 bases. Germline V CDR1 and CDR2: LGHNA, YSLEER. J gave up 1 base and V 0 bases, and 4 bases lay outside the gene matches. CDR3 length: 17 amino acids. The CDR3 nucleotides are TGCGCCAGCAGCCAAGAAGTCCTAGCGGGGGGCCAAGAGACCCAGTACTTC. Translation gives CASSQEVLAGGQETQYF.

This clone was counted only a few times. The chain joins TRBV28 to TRBJ2-7; D perhaps matches TRBD2 (5 bases). Between the trimmed V and J ends, which lost 8 bases and 6 bases, there was a span of 14 bases. This CDR3 comprises 12 residues. Germline CDR1 is MDHEN and CDR2 is SYDVKM. The CDR3 DNA reads as TGTGCCAGCGCGGGTAGTAGTACCGAGCAGTACGTC. Its translation: CASAGSSTEQYV.